This TCR beta chain emerged from a study of tumor-infiltrating lymphocytes in primary liver carcinoma. Study background: Every patient in the cohort had a primary liver carcinoma. That carcinoma was treated by surgical resection. Stage T1-T3 N0M0 tumors spanned about 4.2 to 10 cm.

TCR beta cDNA was prepared out of 500 ng total RNA by means of a constant-region primer. Library construction for TCR beta comprised three nested multiplex PCR rounds performed with slightly modified ARM-PCR. It was with TRBV1-TRBV30 forward primers and a C-beta reverse primer that the first two PCR rounds were run, at 10 to 11 cycles each. Using its own MiXCR run on the multiplex PCR reads, TCRdb lists one record per CDR3 protein. Among a few hundred thousand distinct CDR3 sequences listed, around 50% were seen once. About this clonotype itself: The CDR3 does not close with the conserved phenylalanine or tryptophan, likely indicating a read error.

The authors took blood RNA from unsorted whole blood and also extracted germline DNA. Those patients suffered from chronic HBV infection and were treatment-naive. Trimming cost V 5 bases and J 7 bases, with 12 bases left between them. Germline CDR1 reads SGHAT; CDR2 reads FQNNGV. CDR3 length equals 14 residues. The genes are TRBV11-2 and TRBJ1-6; D ambiguous. The sample comprised peripheral blood. The clonotype was recovered from a woman younger than 45 with primary liver carcinoma and hepatitis B virus infection. CDR3 DNA sequence: TGTGCCAGCAGCCACTACATGGGGAATTCACCCCTCCACTGT. It is translated as CASSHYMGNSPLHC.